This T cell receptor (beta chain) stems from a study of blood T cells in healthy people across ages. The germline CDR1 and CDR2 sequences are DFQATT and SNEGSKA (reference sequence). The CDR3 loop spans 15 amino acids. The V gene end was trimmed by 0 bases and the J gene end by 5 bases; junction bases not matched to a gene: 6. A J-beta primer mix and a sample-barcoded 5' primer were used in a second PCR of roughly 6 to 11 cycles. One entry per CDR3 protein, called by TCRdb with MiXCR from the 5' RACE reads. Of about 2 million distinct CDR3 sequences detected, roughly 49% appear once; the ten largest clones hold approximately 2.1%.

This chain uses TRBV20-1 with TRBJ1-1, with 10 positions matching TRBD1. Input material: blood. The clonotype was recovered from a woman aged 40 to 55 in good health. CDR3 protein: CSARDPGQGLTEAFF. For the CDR3, the DNA is TGCAGTGCTAGAGATCCGGGACAGGGGCTTACTGAAGCTTTCTTT.